Below, 27 T cell receptor beta chains from the same sample are listed, as sequenced in a study of OX40 agonist ivuxolimab in advanced cancers. Method: immunoSEQ multiplex PCR; TCRdb's copy keeps in-frame clones and lacks some. The sample records tens of thousands of clones, 89% being singletons. Here the sequenced sample was CD4+ or CD8+ T cells sorted from blood, taken in a trial of the OX40 agonist ivuxolimab. These receptors were taken from an adult with an advanced solid tumor such as melanoma, head and neck, liver or kidney cancer.

The chain is built from TRBV4-2 and TRBJ2-7; TRBD2 is a possible D gene (6 bases). The CDR3 covers 14 residues. Trimming shortened V by 1 base and J by 2 bases, and 9 bases separated the two germline ends. Germline values: CDR1 LGHNA, CDR2 YNFKEQ. The CDR3 DNA reads as TGTGCCAGCAGCCAAGGAGCGGGCACCTACGAGCAGTACTTC. Translating it yields CASSQGAGTYEQYF.

The sample holds one count of this clone. This chain links TRBV10-3 with TRBJ1-5; TRBD1 might be the D (5 bases). Trimming stripped 6 bases from V and 9 bases from J, with 9 bases between. Germline CDR1 ENHRY, CDR2 SYGVKD. The length of the CDR3 is 11 residues. Here the CDR3 reads CAIRGEGPQHF. The CDR3 DNA sequence: TGTGCCATCAGGGGGGAAGGGCCCCAGCATTTT.

The gene calls are TRBV9 and TRBJ2-1, with D uncertain. The germline gives CDR1 SGDLS, CDR2 YYNGEE. Trimming cost V 3 bases and J 8 bases, with 12 bases left between them. This CDR3 spans 13 amino acids. CDR3 DNA sequence: TGTGCCAGCAGCGCCTATCGCGGCGATGAGCAGTTCTTC. It yields the protein CASSAYRGDEQFF.

The V gene is TRBV19, the J gene TRBJ1-1; TRBD1 matches at 9 bases. With 5 bases clipped from V and 6 bases from J, the junction kept 7 bases outside the gene matches. Looked up from germline, CDR1 is LNHDA and CDR2 is SQIVND (reference sequence). The CDR3 totals 14 residues. The CDR3 nucleotides read TGTGCCAGTAGTTGGGGGGGACAGGGACCTGAAGCTTTCTTT. This translates into CASSWGGQGPEAFF.

The V gene is TRBV5-1, the J gene TRBJ2-5; 9 positions agree with TRBD2. This CDR3 has 14 residues. Unmatched junction bases numbered 2, after V lost 0 bases and J lost 5 bases. Germline lookup yields CDR1 SGHRS and CDR2 YFSETQ. The CDR3 region is CASSLEAGGETQYF. The CDR3 DNA follows: TGCGCCAGCAGCTTGGAGGCGGGAGGGGAGACCCAGTACTTC.

This clone came up a few times. The chain uses TRBV9 and TRBJ2-3, with D unresolved. This CDR3 region has 14 residues. CDR1 and CDR2 (germline): SGDLS, YYNGEE. The ends were cut back, 1 base at V and 0 bases at J, with 6 bases in the middle. The CDR3 DNA reads as TGTGCCAGCAGCGTAACTCCTAGCACAGATACGCAGTATTTT. It specifies CASSVTPSTDTQYF.

The rearrangement joins TRBV5-1 to TRBJ2-7; 14 nucleotides align to TRBD2. The CDR3 runs 19 residues. Unmatched junction bases numbered 12, after V lost 4 bases and J lost 0 bases. Per germline, CDR1 SGHRS and CDR2 YFSETQ. This CDR3 is CASSQPGLAGEGYSYEQYF. CDR3 bases: TGCGCCAGCAGCCAACCGGGACTAGCGGGAGAGGGCTACTCCTACGAGCAGTACTTC.

The chain couples TRBV14 to TRBJ2-3; 8 nucleotides align to TRBD2. Trimming cost V 1 base and J 4 bases; bases outside gene matches: 10. Per germline, CDR1 SGHDN and CDR2 FVKESK. The CDR3 sequence is 17 residues long. The CDR3 loop reads CASSQGRGARLPDTQYF. CDR3 DNA: TGTGCCAGCAGCCAAGGGCGGGGGGCAAGGTTGCCAGATACGCAGTATTTT.

The chain recombines TRBV4-3 with TRBJ2-6, with D unresolved. Deletions cut 4 bases from V and 0 bases from J, with 10 bases between. The CDR3 length is 16 residues. CDR1 is LGHNA, CDR2 YSLEER, per germline. CDR3 loop: CASSLQELSGANVLTF. The CDR3 bases are TGCGCCAGCAGCCTGCAGGAGCTCTCTGGGGCCAACGTCCTGACTTTC.

V is TRBV2 and J is TRBJ1-5; D possibly corresponds to TRBD1 (6 bases). The CDR3 has 13 amino acids. V was pared by 2 bases and J by 7 bases, with 9 bases between. In germline, CDR1 is SNHLY, CDR2 FYNNEI. CDR3 nucleotide sequence: TGTGCCAGCAGTGAACAGGGGAAGCAGCCCCAGCATTTT. Protein sequence: CASSEQGKQPQHF.

The rearrangement joins TRBV5-1 to TRBJ2-1; the match to TRBD2 covers 8 bases. This CDR3 has 13 amino acids. CDR1 is SGHRS, CDR2 YFSETQ, per germline. The V segment lost 4 bases and the J segment 13 bases; nucleotides outside the gene matches: 10. The DNA for the CDR3 is TGCGCCAGCAGCCAAGATCAGCGGGGGAACCAGTTCTTC. This codes for CASSQDQRGNQFF.

The rearrangement uses TRBV7-2 and TRBJ2-6; D is undetermined. The CDR3 runs 18 residues. In germline, CDR1 is SGHTA, CDR2 FQGNSA. V shed 5 bases and J shed 0 bases, with 17 bases lying between them. As DNA, the CDR3 is TGTGCCAGCAGCCCAAAAGTGGCAGTTCGCTCTGGGGCCAACGTCCTGACTTTC. Amino acid sequence: CASSPKVAVRSGANVLTF. Using reference TRBV7-2 and TRBJ2-6 for the parts outside the CDR3, the full variable domain is GAGVSQSPSNKVTEKGKDVELRCDPISGHTALYWYRQSLGQGLEFLIYFQGNSAPDKSGLPSDRFSAERTGGSVSTLTIQRTQQEDSAVYLCASSPKVAVRSGANVLTFGAGSRLTVL.

V usage is TRBV12-5 and J usage is TRBJ1-5; 9 nucleotides align to TRBD1. V lost 2 bases to trimming and J lost 6 bases; unmatched junction nucleotides: 11. Germline V gene sequence: CDR1 LGHNT, CDR2 FRNRAP. This CDR3 region has 17 residues. The DNA of the CDR3 is TGTGCTAGTGGTTTGACTTCGGGACAGGGAAGAGGTCAGCCCCAGCATTTT. Translation: CASGLTSGQGRGQPQHF.

The chain links TRBV7-2 to TRBJ2-7, with 9 nucleotides matching TRBD1. CDR1 and CDR2 from the germline V gene are SGHTA and FQGNSA. The CDR3 spans 16 residues. With 5 bases clipped from V and 5 bases from J, the junction kept 13 bases outside the gene matches. CDR3 region: CASSPTGQGRDHEQYF. CDR3 nucleotide sequence: TGTGCCAGCAGCCCCACCGGACAGGGGCGCGATCACGAGCAGTACTTC.

In this sample, this clone turned up a few times. The chain carries TRBV2 and TRBJ1-6, with 9 bases identical to TRBD1. The CDR3 has 14 amino acids. The junction had 3 bases not matched to a gene; V was cut back by 1 base and J by 11 bases. Germline lookup yields CDR1 SNHLY and CDR2 FYNNEI. The CDR3 region is CASSEVTGGTPLHF. The DNA for the CDR3 is TGTGCCAGCAGTGAAGTGACAGGGGGGACACCCCTCCACTTT.

The chain employs TRBV30 and TRBJ1-2; D is unclear. V was cut by 1 base and J by 6 bases, with 15 bases left in between. CDR3 length equals 14 residues. Germline loops: CDR1 GTSNPN, CDR2 SVGIG (reference sequence). The CDR3 spells CAWSDTPRTNGYTF. The CDR3, as DNA: TGTGCCTGGAGTGATACCCCTCGGACGAATGGCTACACCTTC.

This chain uses TRBV28 with TRBJ2-2; the D gene is possibly TRBD1 (5 bases). There are 15 residues in the CDR3. Trimming removed 5 bases from V and 4 bases from J, with 14 bases in between. The V gene's germline CDR1 is MDHEN and CDR2 SYDVKM. CDR3 coding DNA: TGTGCCAGCAGTCAAGGGGCCGCAGGCACCGGGGAGCTGTTTTTT. Translation gives CASSQGAAGTGELFF.

The chain combines TRBV7-8 with TRBJ2-7, with 8 bases that match TRBD1. Trimming cost V 2 bases and J 6 bases; bases outside gene matches: 9. Germline V CDR1 and CDR2: SGHVS, FQNEAQ. The CDR3 loop spans 15 amino acids. The CDR3 nucleotides read TGTGCCAGCAGCTTACTCGACAGGGGCCCCCTCGAGCAGTACTTC. Its translation is CASSLLDRGPLEQYF.

This chain connects TRBV28 to TRBJ1-1; no reliable D call. The CDR3 is 15 residues long. V lost 6 bases to trimming and J lost 4 bases, with 18 bases between them. The germline V gene encodes CDR1 MDHEN and CDR2 SYDVKM. The CDR3 loop is CASSLRSQAITEAFF. CDR3 DNA sequence: TGTGCCAGCAGCCTGCGGTCCCAGGCAATCACTGAAGCTTTCTTT.

The table lists this clone with a count of one. This chain joins TRBV2 and TRBJ2-3; D is perhaps TRBD2 (5 bases). Germline V gene sequence: CDR1 SNHLY, CDR2 FYNNEI. The CDR3 totals 16 residues. Trimming stripped 0 bases from V and 1 base from J, with 11 bases between. CDR3 coding DNA: TGTGCCAGCAGTGAAGCCCGCGACGGGGGCACAGATACGCAGTATTTT. Translating it yields CASSEARDGGTDTQYF.

V gene TRBV27 combines with J gene TRBJ2-7; no firm D call. Trimming removed 6 bases at V and 3 bases at J, with 12 bases between. There are 13 residues in the CDR3. From germline, CDR1 is MNHEY and CDR2 SMNVEV (reference sequence). This CDR3 reads CASSPSDDYEQYF. The CDR3 nucleotides read TGTGCCAGCAGCCCCTCAGATGACTACGAGCAGTACTTC.

The rearrangement uses TRBV5-1 and TRBJ1-1, with 7 bases lining up with TRBD1. CDR1 SGHRS and CDR2 YFSETQ come from the germline V gene. V lost 4 bases and J lost 3; bases outside the gene matches: 12. The CDR3 contains 16 residues. As DNA, the CDR3 is TGCGCCAGCAGCCCTCCACAGGGGAGAGCTGACACTGAAGCTTTCTTT. Amino acid sequence: CASSPPQGRADTEAFF. The entire variable domain, with the rest obtained from reference TRBV5-1 and TRBJ1-1, is as follows: KAGVTQTPRYLIKTRGQQVTLSCSPISGHRSVSWYQQTPGQGLQFLFEYFSETQRNKGNFPGRFSGRQFSNSRSEMNVSTLELGDSALYLCASSPPQGRADTEAFFGQGTRLTVV.

The chain combines TRBV6-1 with TRBJ1-5; D gene uncertain. CDR1 and CDR2 (germline): MNHNS, SASEGT. V was cut by 1 base and J by 6 bases, with 4 bases left in between. The CDR3 extends over 12 amino acids. The CDR3, as DNA: TGTGCCAGCAGTGAAGTTCGTCAGCCCCAGCATTTT. Amino acids: CASSEVRQPQHF.

The V call is TRBV30, the J call TRBJ2-7, with D perhaps given as TRBD1 or TRBD2 (6 bases each). Trimming left V 7 bases short and J 5 bases short, with 21 bases between. Germline CDR1 reads GTSNPN; CDR2 reads SVGIG (reference sequence). CDR3 length: 14 amino acids. CDR3 sequence (DNA): TGTGCCTTAGAGCCCCGGGGGCGAATCGACGAGCAGTACTTC. It codes for CALEPRGRIDEQYF.

V and J are TRBV7-2 and TRBJ1-2, with D maybe TRBD1 (6 bases). The germline gives CDR1 SGHTA, CDR2 FQGNSA. This CDR3 comprises 14 residues. The V end lost 3 bases, the J end lost 5 bases, and 13 bases lay between the germline ends. The CDR3 loop reads CASSFSQGGYGYTF. The CDR3 DNA reads as TGTGCCAGCAGCTTTTCACAGGGAGGGTATGGCTACACCTTC.

This chain joins TRBV30 and TRBJ2-3, with TRBD2 matching over 8 bases. This CDR3 spans 19 amino acids. V was pared by 7 bases and J by 5 bases, with 26 bases of the junction left unmatched. In germline, CDR1 is GTSNPN, CDR2 SVGIG (reference sequence). For the CDR3, the DNA is TGTGCCTCGGGCGCAGGGATTAGCGGGGTTCCGAGCCAAATAGATACGCAGTATTTT. Its translation: CASGAGISGVPSQIDTQYF. The variable domain in full, with the rest retrieved from reference TRBV30 and TRBJ2-3, is SQTIHQWPATLVQPVGSPLSLECTVEGTSNPNLYWYRQAAGRGLQLLFYSVGIGQISSEVPQNLSASRPQDRQFILSSKKLLLSDSGFYLCASGAGISGVPSQIDTQYFGPGTRLTVL.

This clone was seen more than once but under ten times. This chain joins TRBV2 and TRBJ1-5; maybe TRBD1 (5 bases). Looked up from germline, CDR1 is SNHLY and CDR2 is FYNNEI. Trimming took off 5 bases at V and 4 bases at J, with 9 bases between the two ends. The length of the CDR3 is 13 residues. The CDR3 region has the DNA TGTGCCAGCAGTCCAAGGGGTAATCAGCCCCAGCATTTT. Residues: CASSPRGNQPQHF.